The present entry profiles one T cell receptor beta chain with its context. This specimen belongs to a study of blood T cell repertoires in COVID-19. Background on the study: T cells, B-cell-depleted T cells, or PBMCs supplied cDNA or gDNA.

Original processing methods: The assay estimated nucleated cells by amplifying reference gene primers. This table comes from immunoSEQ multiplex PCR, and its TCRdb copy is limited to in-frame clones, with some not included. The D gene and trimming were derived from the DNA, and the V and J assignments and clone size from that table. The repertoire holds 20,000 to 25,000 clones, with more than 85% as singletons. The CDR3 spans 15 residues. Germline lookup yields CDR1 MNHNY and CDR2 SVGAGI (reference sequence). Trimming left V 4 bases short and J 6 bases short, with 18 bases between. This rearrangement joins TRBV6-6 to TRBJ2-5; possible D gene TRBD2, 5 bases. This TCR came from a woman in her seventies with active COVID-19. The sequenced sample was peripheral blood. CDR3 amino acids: CASSFLLQGGKTQYF. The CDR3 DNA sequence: TGTGCCAGCAGTTTCCTCTTACAAGGAGGAAAGACCCAGTACTTC.